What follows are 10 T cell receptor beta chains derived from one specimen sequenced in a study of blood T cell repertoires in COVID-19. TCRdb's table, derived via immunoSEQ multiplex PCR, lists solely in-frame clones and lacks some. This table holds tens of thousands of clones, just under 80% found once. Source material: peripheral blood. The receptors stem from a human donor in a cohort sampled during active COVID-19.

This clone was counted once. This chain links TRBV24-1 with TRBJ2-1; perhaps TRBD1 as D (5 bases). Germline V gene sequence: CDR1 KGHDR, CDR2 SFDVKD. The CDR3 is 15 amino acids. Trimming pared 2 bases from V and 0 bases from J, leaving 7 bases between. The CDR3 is CATSDSGYSYNEQFF. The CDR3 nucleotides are TGTGCCACCAGTGATTCAGGGTACTCCTACAATGAGCAGTTCTTC.

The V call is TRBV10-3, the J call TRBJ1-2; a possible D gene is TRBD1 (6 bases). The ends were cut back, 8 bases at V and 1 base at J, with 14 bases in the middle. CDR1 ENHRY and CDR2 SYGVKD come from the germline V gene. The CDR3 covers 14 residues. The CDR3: CAIHEQGINYGYTF. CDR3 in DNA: TGTGCCATCCACGAACAGGGAATTAACTATGGCTACACCTTC.

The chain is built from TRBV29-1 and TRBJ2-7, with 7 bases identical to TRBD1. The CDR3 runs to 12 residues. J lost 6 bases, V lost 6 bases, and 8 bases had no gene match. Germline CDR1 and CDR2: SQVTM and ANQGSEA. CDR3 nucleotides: TGCAGCGTCCGGGACAGTACCACCGAGCAGTACTTC. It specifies CSVRDSTTEQYF.

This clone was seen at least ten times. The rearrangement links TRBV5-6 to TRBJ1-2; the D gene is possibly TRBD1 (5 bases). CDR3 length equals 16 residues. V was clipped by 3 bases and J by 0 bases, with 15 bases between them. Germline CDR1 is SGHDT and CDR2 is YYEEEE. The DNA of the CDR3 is TGTGCCAGCAGCTCCAGCACGGGGGGATCTAACTATGGCTACACCTTC. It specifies CASSSSTGGSNYGYTF.

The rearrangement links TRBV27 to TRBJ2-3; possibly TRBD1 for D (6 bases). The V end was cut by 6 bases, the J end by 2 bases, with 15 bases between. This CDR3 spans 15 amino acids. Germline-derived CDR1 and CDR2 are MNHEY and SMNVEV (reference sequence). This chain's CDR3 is CASRSFRGLTDTQYF. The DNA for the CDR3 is TGTGCCAGCAGGTCATTCAGGGGCCTCACAGATACGCAGTATTTT.

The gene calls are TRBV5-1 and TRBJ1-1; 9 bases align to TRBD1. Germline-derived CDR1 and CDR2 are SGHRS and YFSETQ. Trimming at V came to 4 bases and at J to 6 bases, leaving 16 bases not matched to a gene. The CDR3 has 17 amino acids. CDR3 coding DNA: TGCGCCAGCAGCAATCGAAGGTTACAGGGGGCACTCTCTGAAGCTTTCTTT. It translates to CASSNRRLQGALSEAFF.

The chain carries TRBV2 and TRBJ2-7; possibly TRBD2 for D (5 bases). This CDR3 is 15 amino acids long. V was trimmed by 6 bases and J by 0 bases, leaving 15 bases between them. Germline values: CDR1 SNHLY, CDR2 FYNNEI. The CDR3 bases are TGTGCCAGCAGAAAGAGAGCGGAATACTCCTACGAGCAGTACTTC. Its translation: CASRKRAEYSYEQYF.

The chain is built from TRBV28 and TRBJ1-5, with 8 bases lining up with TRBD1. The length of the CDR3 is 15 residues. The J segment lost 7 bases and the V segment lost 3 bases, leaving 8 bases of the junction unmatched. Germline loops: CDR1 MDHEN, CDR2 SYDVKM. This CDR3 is CASSFLTGARQPQHF. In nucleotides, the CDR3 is TGTGCCAGCAGTTTTCTGACAGGGGCGAGGCAGCCCCAGCATTTT.

CDR3: CASSLAGGSTDTQYF. The DNA for the CDR3 is TGTGCCAGCAGCCTGGCGGGGGGAAGCACAGATACGCAGTATTTT. The rearrangement links TRBV14 to TRBJ2-3; 8 bases map to TRBD2. The CDR3 runs 15 residues. Trimming took 4 bases from V and 0 from J; bases not matched to a gene: 3. Germline V gives CDR1 SGHDN, CDR2 FVKESK.

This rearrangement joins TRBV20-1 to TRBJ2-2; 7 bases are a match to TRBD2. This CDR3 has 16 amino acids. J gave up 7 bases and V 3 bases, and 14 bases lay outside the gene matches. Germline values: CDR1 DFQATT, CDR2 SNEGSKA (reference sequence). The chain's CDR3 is CSASGGDRPFGGELFF. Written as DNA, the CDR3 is TGCAGTGCTAGTGGGGGGGATCGCCCCTTCGGCGGGGAGCTGTTTTTT.